The 21 T cell receptor beta chains below were found in one sample sequenced in a study of regulatory T cells in long-lasting Graves disease (dated by TCRdb to about 2021). This sample's time point label indicates: persistent/refractory GD, antithyroid drugs over 5 years with positive TRAb. For both TCR sequencing and RNA sequencing, RNA was extracted from PBMCs using TRIzol. The library was built by means of multiplex PCR. Sequenced on an Illumina HiSeq 4000. CDR3 regions were amplified by Arm-PCR with iRepertoire HTBI primers to construct TCR beta libraries. TCRdb reworked the public reads: Q25 trimming with fastp, MiXCR clone assembly, productive beta chains retained. Rows with one shared CDR3 protein collapse into an entry with the most common genes and DNA. This sample holds 350,000 to 500,000 distinct CDR3 sequences; under 25% were observed only once. Around 15% of the sample is in the top ten clones.

This material consisted of peripheral blood mononuclear cells (PBMCs), taken when the disease was refractory, from a patient treated with antithyroid drugs. These TCRs come from a female donor with Graves disease.

This clonotype was seen many times. The rearrangement joins TRBV5-1 to TRBJ1-2; D is uncertain. Germline V lookup: CDR1 SGHRS, CDR2 YFSETQ. This CDR3 spans 14 amino acids. The V end lost 1 base, the J end lost 1 base, and 8 bases lay between the germline ends. The DNA for the CDR3 is TGCGCCAGCAGCTTGAACTGGCATAACTATGGCTACACCTTC. Its protein is CASSLNWHNYGYTF.

The table lists this clonotype with many counts. The chain employs TRBV20-1 and TRBJ1-2; possibly TRBD1 for D (6 bases). The germline V gene encodes CDR1 DFQATT and CDR2 SNEGSKA (reference sequence). V lost 5 bases to trimming and J lost 4 bases, with 14 bases between them. The CDR3 is made up of 13 amino acids. The CDR3 region is CSAEKDRFYGYTF. CDR3 coding DNA: TGCAGTGCTGAAAAGGACAGATTCTATGGCTACACCTTC.

As to this clonotype: A much bigger clone sits one base away, suggesting this may be a read error. The chain employs TRBV3-1 and TRBJ2-2; D perhaps matches TRBD2 (6 bases). This CDR3 region has 14 residues. CDR1 and CDR2 from the germline V gene are LGHDT and YNNKEL (reference sequence). The CDR3 sequence is CASSQERVGGELSF. The CDR3 bases are TGTGCCAGCAGCCAAGAAAGGGTTGGCGGGGAGCTGTCTTTT.

This clonotype has at least ten counts. This chain uses TRBV19 with TRBJ2-7; TRBD1 matches at 7 bases. V lost 5 bases to trimming and J lost 0 bases; unmatched junction nucleotides: 4. CDR1 and CDR2 (germline): LNHDA, SQIVND (reference sequence). The CDR3 covers 14 residues. CDR3 residues: CASSGGQSSYEQYF. CDR3 DNA sequence: TGTGCCAGTAGTGGGGGACAGAGCTCCTACGAGCAGTACTTC.

This clonotype was observed a few times. This sequence joins TRBV5-5 and TRBJ2-7; 10 nucleotides align to TRBD2. V dropped 6 bases and J dropped 1; count of bases not matched to a gene: 4. The germline gives CDR1 SGHKS, CDR2 YYEKEE (reference sequence). The CDR3 sequence is 14 residues long. As DNA, the CDR3 is TGTGCCAGCACTCCGGGACTAGCGTCCTACGAGCAGTACTTC. This sequence encodes CASTPGLASYEQYF.

This clonotype was detected many times. CDR3: CASGSDRNYEQYF. CDR3 sequence (DNA): TGTGCTAGTGGTTCGGACAGAAACTACGAGCAGTACTTC. The V call is TRBV12-5, the J call TRBJ2-7; D might be TRBD1 (6 bases). Trimming left V 4 bases short and J 3 bases short, with 10 bases between. Per germline, CDR1 LGHNT and CDR2 FRNRAP. The CDR3 consists of 13 residues.

This clonotype was recorded a few times. A much more abundant neighbour one base away suggests this may be a read error. V is TRBV28 and J is TRBJ1-5, with 7 positions matching TRBD1. The CDR3 runs to 15 residues. Germline trimming cut 8 bases from V and 3 bases from J; bases unmatched to any gene: 10. CDR1 and CDR2 from the germline V gene are MDHEN and SYDVKM. The DNA of the CDR3 is TGTGCCAGCGCCAACAGGGGTGATAACAATCAGCCCCAGCATTTT. It encodes CASANRGDNNQPQHF.

In this sample, this clonotype turned up a few times. V and J are TRBV9 and TRBJ2-5; D unresolved. Germline V gives CDR1 SGDLS, CDR2 YYNGEE. This CDR3 is 14 amino acids long. V was pared by 0 bases and J by 5 bases, with 11 bases between. The CDR3 region has the DNA TGTGCCAGCAGCGTAGTAGCCAGCTCGGAGACCCAGTACTTC. Translation: CASSVVASSETQYF.

This clonotype was found many times. The V call is TRBV7-2, the J call TRBJ1-2; D is unresolved. Germline V CDR1 and CDR2: SGHTA, FQGNSA. The CDR3 is 12 residues long. The germline V and J ends were trimmed by 0 bases and 2 bases, with 1 base remaining between them. The CDR3 reads CASSLANYGYTF. CDR3 sequence (DNA): TGTGCCAGCAGCTTAGCGAACTATGGCTACACCTTC.

Only a few counts were recorded for this clonotype. This sequence joins TRBV6-1 and TRBJ2-2; 12 positions agree with TRBD1. The CDR3 is 14 amino acids. Germline lookup yields CDR1 MNHNS and CDR2 SASEGT. J gave up 4 bases and V 9 bases, and 3 bases lay outside the gene matches. CDR3 residues: CASKGQGATGELFF. Written as DNA, the CDR3 is TGTGCCAGTAAGGGACAGGGGGCCACCGGGGAGCTGTTTTTT.

This clonotype showed up many times. The CDR3 here is CASSPGTGTNTIYF. The CDR3 DNA sequence: TGTGCCAGCAGTCCCGGGACAGGGACGAACACCATATATTTT. The chain employs TRBV6-1 and TRBJ1-3; TRBD1 matches at 9 bases. Looked up from germline, CDR1 is MNHNS and CDR2 is SASEGT. J gave up 7 bases and V 5 bases, and 6 bases lay outside the gene matches. The CDR3 runs to 14 residues.

The gene calls are TRBV27 and TRBJ1-1; D uncertain. The germline V gene encodes CDR1 MNHEY and CDR2 SMNVEV (reference sequence). This CDR3 region has 13 residues. V was clipped by 5 bases and J by 3 bases, with 10 bases between them. The CDR3 DNA is TGTGCCAGCAGTGCCCCCTTGGACACTGAAGCTTTCTTT. Residues: CASSAPLDTEAFF.

The table lists this clonotype with many counts. The chain uses TRBV10-3 and TRBJ2-7; perhaps TRBD2 as D (5 bases). The CDR3 is made up of 13 amino acids. Trimming cost V 2 bases and J 2 bases, with 7 bases left between them. Germline V lookup: CDR1 ENHRY, CDR2 SYGVKD. CDR3 loop: CAISEAGTYEQYF. In nucleotides, the CDR3 is TGTGCCATCAGTGAGGCGGGTACCTACGAGCAGTACTTC.

This clonotype was recorded a few times. The chain has TRBV28 and TRBJ2-5; TRBD1 matches 7 bases. V was clipped by 7 bases and J by 5 bases; unmatched bases: 16. This CDR3 is built from 16 residues. CDR1 is MDHEN and CDR2 is SYDVKM in the germline V gene. This CDR3 reads CASTSRGQGVWETQYF. CDR3 sequence (DNA): TGTGCCAGCACCTCCCGAGGGCAGGGGGTATGGGAGACCCAGTACTTC.

The gene calls are TRBV7-2 and TRBJ2-7, with D possibly matching TRBD1 (6 bases). Germline CDR1 and CDR2: SGHTA and FQGNSA. CDR3 size: 14 residues. V gave up 5 bases and J gave up 0 bases, with 11 bases separating them. Written as DNA, the CDR3 is TGTGCCAGCAGCCTAGGACAGCACTCCTACGAGCAGTACTTC. The encoded protein is CASSLGQHSYEQYF. Full variable domain (remainder filled in from reference TRBV7-2 and TRBJ2-7): GAGVSQSPSNKVTEKGKDVELRCDPISGHTALYWYRQSLGQGLEFLIYFQGNSAPDKSGLPSDRFSAERTGGSVSTLTIQRTQQEDSAVYLCASSLGQHSYEQYFGPGTRLTVT.

The sample holds a few counts of this clonotype. The CDR3 loop reads CASRAQEATNEKLFF. The DNA for the CDR3 is TGTGCCAGCAGGGCCCAGGAGGCAACTAATGAAAAACTGTTTTTT. V and J are TRBV6-1 and TRBJ1-4, with D hard to call. The CDR3 has 15 residues. The germline gives CDR1 MNHNS, CDR2 SASEGT. The V end was cut by 6 bases, the J end by 0 bases, with 11 bases between.

This clonotype occurred many times. The gene calls are TRBV20-1 and TRBJ2-7; 8 bases fit TRBD2. The germline V gene has CDR1 DFQATT and CDR2 SNEGSKA (reference sequence). V trimming: 3 bases; J trimming: 2 bases; junction bases outside the gene matches: 0. CDR3 length: 12 residues. The CDR3 here is CSASGRAYEQYF. The CDR3 DNA reads TGCAGTGCTAGCGGGAGGGCCTACGAGCAGTACTTC.

The V and J genes are TRBV30 and TRBJ2-7; D is unresolved. The ends were cut back, 0 bases at V and 9 bases at J, with 12 bases in the middle. The germline V gene has CDR1 GTSNPN and CDR2 SVGIG (reference sequence). The CDR3 spans 12 residues. CDR3 nucleotides: TGTGCCTGGAGTGTACAAGGGTTTGGGCAGTACTTC. It translates to CAWSVQGFGQYF.

The table lists this clonotype with many counts. The chain joins TRBV2 to TRBJ1-1; D gene uncertain. V dropped 5 bases and J dropped 0 bases, with 13 bases sitting between them. From germline, CDR1 is SNHLY and CDR2 FYNNEI. CDR3 length: 15 amino acids. CDR3 region: CASSPRAGVNTEAFF. The CDR3 nucleotides read TGTGCCAGCAGTCCAAGGGCGGGTGTGAACACTGAAGCTTTCTTT.

This sequence joins TRBV7-9 and TRBJ2-2; D not resolved. There are 15 residues in the CDR3. Looked up from germline, CDR1 is SEHNR and CDR2 is FQNEAQ (reference sequence). V was clipped by 2 bases and J by 1 base, with 8 bases between them. The CDR3 nucleotides read TGTGCCAGCAGCTTAATTAACGGGAACACCGGGGAGCTGTTTTTT. Protein: CASSLINGNTGELFF. The full variable domain, its missing parts supplied by reference TRBV7-9 and TRBJ2-2, is DTGVSQNPRHKITKRGQNVTFRCDPISEHNRLYWYRQTLGQGPEFLTYFQNEAQLEKSRLLSDRFSAERPKGSFSTLEIQRTEQGDSAMYLCASSLINGNTGELFFGEGSRLTVL.

This clonotype was detected many times. V usage is TRBV20-1 and J usage is TRBJ2-2, with a possible D match to TRBD2 (6 bases). This CDR3 has 14 amino acids. Trimming cost V 6 bases and J 4 bases, with 15 bases left between them. Germline V CDR1 and CDR2: DFQATT, SNEGSKA (reference sequence). CDR3 loop: CSAPGLLSTGELFF. The CDR3 DNA reads as TGCAGTGCCCCGGGACTTCTCTCCACCGGGGAGCTGTTTTTT.